This TCR beta chain was recovered during a study of technical replicates of blood from a handful of donors. The CDR3 contains 13 residues. CDR1 is MNHEY and CDR2 is SVGAGI in the germline V gene. V was trimmed by 3 bases and J by 0 bases, leaving 6 bases between them. Clones were sequenced by immunoSEQ multiplex PCR, and TCRdb holds only the in-frame ones, with some missing. This table holds approximately 60,000 clones, 70% to 90% found once. This rearrangement joins TRBV6-5 to TRBJ2-7; D gene ambiguous. This sequence originates from a human donor in good health. Some clones in this sample may be carry-over from other donors' samples. The sample was PBMCs. The CDR3 spells CASSYDSSYEQYF. In DNA form, the CDR3 reads TGTGCCAGCAGTTATGATAGCTCCTACGAGCAGTACTTC.